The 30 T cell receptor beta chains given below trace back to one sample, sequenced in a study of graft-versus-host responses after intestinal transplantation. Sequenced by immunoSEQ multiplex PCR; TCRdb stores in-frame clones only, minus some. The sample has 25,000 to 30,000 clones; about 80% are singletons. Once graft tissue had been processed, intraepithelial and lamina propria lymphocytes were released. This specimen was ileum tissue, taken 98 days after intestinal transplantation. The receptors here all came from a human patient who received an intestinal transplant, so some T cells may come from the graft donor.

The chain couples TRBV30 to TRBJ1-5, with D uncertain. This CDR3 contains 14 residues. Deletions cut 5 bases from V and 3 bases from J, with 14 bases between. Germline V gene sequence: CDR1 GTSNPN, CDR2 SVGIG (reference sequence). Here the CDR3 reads CAWGIGQDNQPQHF. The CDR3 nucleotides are TGTGCCTGGGGGATAGGCCAGGACAATCAGCCCCAGCATTTT.

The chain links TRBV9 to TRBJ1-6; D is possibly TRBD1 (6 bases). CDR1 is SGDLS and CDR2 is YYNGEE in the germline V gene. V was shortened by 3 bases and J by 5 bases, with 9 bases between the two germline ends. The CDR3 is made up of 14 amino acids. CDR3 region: CASSGAGDNSPLHF. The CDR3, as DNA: TGTGCCAGCAGCGGGGCAGGGGATAATTCACCCCTCCACTTT.

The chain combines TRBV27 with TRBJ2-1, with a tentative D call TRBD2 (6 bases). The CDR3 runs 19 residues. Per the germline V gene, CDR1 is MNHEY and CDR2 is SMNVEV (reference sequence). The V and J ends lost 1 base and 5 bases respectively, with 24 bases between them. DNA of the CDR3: TGTGCCAGCAGTTTATGGGCTGGGGCTAGCGACCAAACCAACAATGAGCAGTTCTTC. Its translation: CASSLWAGASDQTNNEQFF.

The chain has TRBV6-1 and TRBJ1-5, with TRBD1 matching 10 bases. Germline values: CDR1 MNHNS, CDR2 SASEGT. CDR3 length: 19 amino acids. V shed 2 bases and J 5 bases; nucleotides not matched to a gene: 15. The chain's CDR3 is CASSEPVTGGRYADQPQHF. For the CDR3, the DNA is TGTGCCAGCAGTGAACCCGTGACAGGGGGCCGGTACGCGGATCAGCCCCAGCATTTT.

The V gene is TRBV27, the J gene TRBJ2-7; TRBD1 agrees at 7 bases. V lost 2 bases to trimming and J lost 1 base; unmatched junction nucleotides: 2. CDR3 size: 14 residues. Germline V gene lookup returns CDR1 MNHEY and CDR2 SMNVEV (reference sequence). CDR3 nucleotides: TGTGCCAGCAGTTTAGAACAGGGGTCCTACGAGCAGTACTTC. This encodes CASSLEQGSYEQYF.

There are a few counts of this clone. In nucleotides, the CDR3 is TGTGCCAGCAGCTCTCTCTCCTCTAGCGGGGGCCCCGGTGAGCAGTTCTTC. This translates into CASSSLSSSGGPGEQFF. This sequence joins TRBV11-2 and TRBJ2-1, with TRBD2 identical over 10 bases. CDR3 length equals 17 residues. CDR1 and CDR2 (germline): SGHAT, FQNNGV. Unmatched junction bases numbered 15, after V lost 4 bases and J lost 9 bases.

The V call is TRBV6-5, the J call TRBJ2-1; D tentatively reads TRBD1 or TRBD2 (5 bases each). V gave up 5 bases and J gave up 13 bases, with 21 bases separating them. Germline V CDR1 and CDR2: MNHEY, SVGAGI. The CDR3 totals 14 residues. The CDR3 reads CASSPNQGRDVQFF. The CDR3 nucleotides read TGTGCCAGCAGTCCTAATCAGGGACGCGACGTTCAGTTCTTC.

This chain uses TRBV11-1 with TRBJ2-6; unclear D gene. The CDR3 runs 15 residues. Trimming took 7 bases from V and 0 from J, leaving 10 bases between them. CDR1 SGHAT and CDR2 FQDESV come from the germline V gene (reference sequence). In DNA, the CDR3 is TGTGCCAGCACCCTCCGTCGCTCTGGGGCCAACGTCCTGACTTTC. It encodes CASTLRRSGANVLTF.

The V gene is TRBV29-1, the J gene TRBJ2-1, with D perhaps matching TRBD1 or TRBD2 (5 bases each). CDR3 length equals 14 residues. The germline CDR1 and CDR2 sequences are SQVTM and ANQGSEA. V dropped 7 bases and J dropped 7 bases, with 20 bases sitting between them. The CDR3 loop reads CSASSGTLGNEQFF. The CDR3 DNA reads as TGCAGCGCTAGTTCCGGGACCCTGGGGAATGAGCAGTTCTTC.

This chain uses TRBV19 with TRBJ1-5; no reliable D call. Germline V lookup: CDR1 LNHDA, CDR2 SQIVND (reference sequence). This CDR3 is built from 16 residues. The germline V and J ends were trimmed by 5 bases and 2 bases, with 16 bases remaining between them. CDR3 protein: CASSVMGGSRNQPQHF. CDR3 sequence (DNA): TGTGCCAGTAGTGTGATGGGAGGGTCGCGCAATCAGCCCCAGCATTTT.

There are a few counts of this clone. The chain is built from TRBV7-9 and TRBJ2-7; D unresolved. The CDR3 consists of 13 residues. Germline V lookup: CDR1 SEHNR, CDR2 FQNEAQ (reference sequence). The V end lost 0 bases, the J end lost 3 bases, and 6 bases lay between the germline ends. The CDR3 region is CASSLAASYEQYF. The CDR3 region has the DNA TGTGCCAGCAGCTTAGCAGCCAGCTACGAGCAGTACTTC.

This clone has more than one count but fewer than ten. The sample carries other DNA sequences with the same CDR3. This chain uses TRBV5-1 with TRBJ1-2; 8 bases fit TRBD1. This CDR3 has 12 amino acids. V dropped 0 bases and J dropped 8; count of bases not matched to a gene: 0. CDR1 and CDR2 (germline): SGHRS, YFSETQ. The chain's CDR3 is CASSLDRGGYTF. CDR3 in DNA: TGCGCCAGCAGCTTGGACAGGGGGGGCTACACCTTC.

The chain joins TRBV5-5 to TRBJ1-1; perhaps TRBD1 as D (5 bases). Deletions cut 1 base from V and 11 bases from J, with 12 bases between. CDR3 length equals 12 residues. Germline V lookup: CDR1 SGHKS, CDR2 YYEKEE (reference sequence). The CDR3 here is CASSLWDLGAFF. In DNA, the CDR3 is TGTGCCAGCAGCTTGTGGGACCTTGGGGCTTTCTTT.

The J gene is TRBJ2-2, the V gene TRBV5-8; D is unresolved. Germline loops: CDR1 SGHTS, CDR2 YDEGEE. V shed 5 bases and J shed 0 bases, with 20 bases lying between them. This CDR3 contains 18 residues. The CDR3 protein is CASSARRPTGSNTGELFF. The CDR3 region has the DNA TGTGCCAGCAGTGCAAGAAGGCCAACTGGTTCGAACACCGGGGAGCTGTTTTTT.

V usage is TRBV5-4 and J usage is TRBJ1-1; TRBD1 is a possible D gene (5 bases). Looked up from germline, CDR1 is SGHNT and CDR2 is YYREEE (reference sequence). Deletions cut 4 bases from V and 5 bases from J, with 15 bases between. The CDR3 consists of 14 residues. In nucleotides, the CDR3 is TGTGCCAGCAGCCCAACCGGGAGGGGAACTGAAGCTTTCTTT. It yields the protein CASSPTGRGTEAFF.

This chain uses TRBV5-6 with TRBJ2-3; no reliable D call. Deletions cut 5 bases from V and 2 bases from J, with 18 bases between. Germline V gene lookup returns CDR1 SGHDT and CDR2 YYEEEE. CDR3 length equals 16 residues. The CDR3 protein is CASSSYSTRLTDTQYF. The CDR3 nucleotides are TGTGCCAGCAGTTCGTACAGTACGCGGCTCACAGATACGCAGTATTTT.

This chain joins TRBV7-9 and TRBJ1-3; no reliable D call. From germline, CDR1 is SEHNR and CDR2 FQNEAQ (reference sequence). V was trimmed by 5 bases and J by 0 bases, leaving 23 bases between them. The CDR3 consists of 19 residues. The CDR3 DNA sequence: TGTGCCAGCAGCCCACTCCCTCAACAAGGGAACCCCTCTGGAAACACCATATATTTT. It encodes CASSPLPQQGNPSGNTIYF.

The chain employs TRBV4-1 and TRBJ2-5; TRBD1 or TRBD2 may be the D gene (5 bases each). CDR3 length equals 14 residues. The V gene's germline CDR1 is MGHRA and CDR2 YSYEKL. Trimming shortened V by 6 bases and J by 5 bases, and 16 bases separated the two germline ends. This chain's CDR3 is CASSNSRGEETQYF. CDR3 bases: TGCGCCAGCAGTAACTCGCGAGGGGAGGAGACCCAGTACTTC.

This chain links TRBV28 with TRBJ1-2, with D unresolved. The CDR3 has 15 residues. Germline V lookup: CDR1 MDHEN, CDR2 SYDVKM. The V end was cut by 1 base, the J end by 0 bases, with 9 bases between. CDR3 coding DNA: TGTGCCAGCAGTTTATTCGTCGGAGCTAACTATGGCTACACCTTC. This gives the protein CASSLFVGANYGYTF.

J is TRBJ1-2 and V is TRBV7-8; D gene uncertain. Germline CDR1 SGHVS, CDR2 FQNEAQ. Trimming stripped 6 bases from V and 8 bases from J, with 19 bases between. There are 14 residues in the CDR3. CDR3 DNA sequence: TGTGCCAGCAGTACTGAGTCGGGGTGGGGAGGCTACACCTTC. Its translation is CASSTESGWGGYTF. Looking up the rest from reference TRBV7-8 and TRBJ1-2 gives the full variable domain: GAGVSQSPRYKVAKRGQDVALRCDPISGHVSLFWYQQALGQGPEFLTYFQNEAQLDKSGLPSDRFFAERPEGSVSTLKIQRTQQEDSAVYLCASSTESGWGGYTFGSGTRLTVV.

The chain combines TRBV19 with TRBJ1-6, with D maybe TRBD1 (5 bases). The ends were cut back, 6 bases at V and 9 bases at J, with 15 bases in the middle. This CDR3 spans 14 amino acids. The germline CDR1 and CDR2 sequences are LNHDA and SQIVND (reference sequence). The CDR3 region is CASRVGQGGSPLHF. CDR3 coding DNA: TGTGCCAGTAGGGTCGGGCAGGGCGGTTCACCCCTCCACTTT.

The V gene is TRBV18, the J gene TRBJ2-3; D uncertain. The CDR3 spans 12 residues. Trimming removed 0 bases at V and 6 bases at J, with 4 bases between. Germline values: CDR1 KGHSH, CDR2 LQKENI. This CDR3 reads CASSPPSDTQYF. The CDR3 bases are TGTGCCAGCTCACCACCGTCCGATACGCAGTATTTT.

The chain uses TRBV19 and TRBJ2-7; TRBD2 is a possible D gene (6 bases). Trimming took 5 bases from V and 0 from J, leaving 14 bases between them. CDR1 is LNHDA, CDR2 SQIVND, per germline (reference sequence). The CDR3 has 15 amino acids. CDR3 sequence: CASSVREDSSYEQYF. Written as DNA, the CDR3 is TGTGCCAGTAGTGTGAGGGAGGATAGCTCCTACGAGCAGTACTTC. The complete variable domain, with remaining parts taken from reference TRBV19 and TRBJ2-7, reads DGGITQSPKYLFRKEGQNVTLSCEQNLNHDAMYWYRQDPGQGLRLIYYSQIVNDFQKGDIAEGYSVSREKKESFPLTVTSAQKNPTAFYLCASSVREDSSYEQYFGPGTRLTVT.

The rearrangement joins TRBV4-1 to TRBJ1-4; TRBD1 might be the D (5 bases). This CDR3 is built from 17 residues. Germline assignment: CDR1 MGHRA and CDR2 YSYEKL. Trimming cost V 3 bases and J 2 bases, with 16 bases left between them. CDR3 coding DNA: TGCGCCAGCAGCCACACACCAGGGTTCATGACTAATGAAAAACTGTTTTTT. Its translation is CASSHTPGFMTNEKLFF.

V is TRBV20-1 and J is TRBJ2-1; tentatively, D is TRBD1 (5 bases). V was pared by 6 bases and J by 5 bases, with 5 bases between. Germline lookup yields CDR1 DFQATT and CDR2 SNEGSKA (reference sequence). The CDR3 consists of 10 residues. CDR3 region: CSARDNEQFF. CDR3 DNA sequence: TGCAGTGCCAGGGACAATGAGCAGTTCTTC.

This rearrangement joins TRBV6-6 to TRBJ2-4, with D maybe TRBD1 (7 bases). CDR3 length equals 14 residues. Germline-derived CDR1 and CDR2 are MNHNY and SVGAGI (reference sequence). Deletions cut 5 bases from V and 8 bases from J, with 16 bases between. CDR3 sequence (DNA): TGTGCCAGCAGTACCCCAGGGGGGAGTTACATTCAGTACTTC. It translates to CASSTPGGSYIQYF.

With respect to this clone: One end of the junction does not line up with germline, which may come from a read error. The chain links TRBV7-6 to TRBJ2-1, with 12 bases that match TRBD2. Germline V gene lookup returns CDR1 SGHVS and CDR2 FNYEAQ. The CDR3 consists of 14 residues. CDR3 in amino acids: CASSLAGGENEQFF. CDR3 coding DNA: TGTGCCAGCAGCCTAGCGGGGGGGGAGAATGAGCAGTTCTTC.

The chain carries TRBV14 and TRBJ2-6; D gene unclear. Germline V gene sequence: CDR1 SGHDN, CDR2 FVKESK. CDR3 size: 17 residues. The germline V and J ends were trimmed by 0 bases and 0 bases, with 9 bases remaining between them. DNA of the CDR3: TGTGCCAGCAGCCAAGATCGAGTGACCTCTGGGGCCAACGTCCTGACTTTC. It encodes CASSQDRVTSGANVLTF. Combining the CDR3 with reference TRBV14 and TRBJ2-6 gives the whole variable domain EAGVTQFPSHSVIEKGQTVTLRCDPISGHDNLYWYRRVMGKEIKFLLHFVKESKQDESGMPNNRFLAERTGGTYSTLKVQPAELEDSGVYFCASSQDRVTSGANVLTFGAGSRLTVL.

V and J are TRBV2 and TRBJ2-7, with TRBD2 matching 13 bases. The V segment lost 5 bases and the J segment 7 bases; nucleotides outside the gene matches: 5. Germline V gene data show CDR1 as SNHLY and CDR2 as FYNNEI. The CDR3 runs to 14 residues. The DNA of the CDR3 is TGTGCCAGCAGTAGACTAGCGGGGGGAAGGGAGCAGTACTTC. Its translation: CASSRLAGGREQYF.

CDR3 in amino acids: CASRDSKQGTYGYTF. CDR3 coding DNA: TGTGCCAGCAGGGACTCAAAACAGGGGACCTATGGCTACACCTTC. J is TRBJ1-2 and V is TRBV6-1; 7 nucleotides match TRBD1. From germline, CDR1 is MNHNS and CDR2 SASEGT. CDR3 length: 15 amino acids. J was trimmed by 4 bases and V by 6 bases; bases with no gene match: 11.